This T cell receptor beta chain derives from a study of CD8+ T cells in alopecia areata. Study context: Treated patients took oral tofacitinib at 5 to 10 mg twice daily.

Points on this clone: Antigen unknown.

RNA was extracted and reverse transcribed into cDNA as the sequencing template. Some clones are missing from TCRdb's copy, which holds only in-frame ones; the method was immunoSEQ multiplex PCR. The sample yields hundreds of thousands of clones, approximately 72% seen once. The treatment is: oral pan-JAK inhibitor, 5-10 mg twice daily. Study findings and constraints: TCR sharing across patients was less clear than in mice, possibly HLA-related. In scalp, tofacitinib significantly decreased clonality and expanded CD8+ clones among the top 100. Any link of baseline CD8+ expansion to response, resting on one nonresponder, remains uncertain.

Germline-derived CDR1 and CDR2 are GTSNPN and SVGIG (reference sequence). V was clipped by 2 bases and J by 0 bases, with 10 bases between them. The CDR3 covers 14 residues. The chain employs TRBV30 and TRBJ1-1; D may be TRBD1 (5 bases). Material: CD4+ T cells sorted from blood, obtained around week 42, from a patient treated with tofacitinib. The TCR comes from a human donor with alopecia areata. For the CDR3, the DNA is TGTGCCTGGAGTCAGGTAGGGGTGAACACTGAAGCTTTCTTT. Translated: CAWSQVGVNTEAFF.